This T cell receptor (beta chain) was sequenced for a study of cytomegalovirus exposure and HLA in healthy donors. Trimming pared 0 bases from V and 1 base from J, leaving 7 bases between. Germline lookup yields CDR1 ENHRY and CDR2 SYGVKD. This CDR3 is 15 amino acids long. Regarding this clone: Antigen: not known.

Findings of the study overall: According to a subsequent analysis, TCR clusters from the first cohort were inclined to appear together in the 110 or so validation repertoires.

Clones were read by immunoSEQ multiplex PCR, and TCRdb kept only the in-frame ones, dropping some. The sample records roughly 150,000 clones, 86% being singletons. V and J are TRBV10-3 and TRBJ2-1; D not certain. Sequenced material: PBMCs. The receptor was derived from a young woman in good health and CMV-seronegative. CDR3 sequence reads: CAISESSGSYNEQFF. DNA of the CDR3: TGTGCCATCAGTGAGTCGTCGGGTTCCTACAATGAGCAGTTCTTC.